These 11 T cell receptor beta chains came from one sample sequenced in a study of blood T cell repertoires in COVID-19. Measured with immunoSEQ multiplex PCR; TCRdb has only the in-frame clones, and not every one. The table lists tens of thousands of clones, around 90% of them singletons, with 2% to 2.5% in the top ten. Sequenced: peripheral blood. The receptors come from a human donor with active COVID-19. The donor label of this sample is uncertain.

Comments on this clone: One junction end disagrees with the germline gene, perhaps due to a read error. The gene calls are TRBV6-6 and TRBJ1-2; TRBD1 matches 12 bases. Germline assignment: CDR1 MNHNY and CDR2 SVGAGI (reference sequence). This CDR3 contains 16 residues. The CDR3 loop is CASTYGTGGRDYGYTF. The DNA of the CDR3 is TGTGCCAGCACTTACGGGACAGGGGGCCGAGACTATGGCTACACCTTC.

This chain connects TRBV28 to TRBJ1-6; 10 bases are a match to TRBD1. V trimming: 7 bases; J trimming: 11 bases; junction bases outside the gene matches: 11. The CDR3 spans 15 residues. In germline, CDR1 is MDHEN, CDR2 SYDVKM. CDR3: CASTPSGTGAPPLHF. The CDR3 DNA reads as TGTGCCAGCACCCCGTCCGGGACAGGGGCGCCACCCCTCCACTTT.

The table lists this clone with a few counts. The chain combines TRBV24-1 with TRBJ1-1; D uncertain. The CDR3 spans 12 residues. The V gene's germline CDR1 is KGHDR and CDR2 SFDVKD. V was cut by 5 bases and J by 4 bases, with 7 bases left in between. CDR3 region: CATSVEGTEAFF. The CDR3 DNA follows: TGTGCCACCAGTGTCGAGGGCACTGAAGCTTTCTTT.

For the CDR3, the DNA is TGTGCCAGCTCCGGCGGGGGGGCCAATGAGCAGTTCTTC. Protein product: CASSGGGANEQFF. The chain has TRBV7-9 and TRBJ2-1; 9 nucleotides align to TRBD2. After removal of 8 bases from V and 6 bases from J, the junction contained 5 bases not matched to a gene. CDR1 SEHNR and CDR2 FQNEAQ come from the germline V gene (reference sequence). This CDR3 region has 13 residues.

The J gene is TRBJ2-7, the V gene TRBV6-2 or TRBV6-3, with 7 bases aligning to TRBD1. The CDR3 spans 16 residues. CDR1 is MNHEY and CDR2 is SVGEGT in the germline V gene. V was clipped by 6 bases and J by 2 bases; unmatched bases: 13. This CDR3 is CASSPLTGSIAYEQYF. In DNA form, the CDR3 reads TGTGCCAGCAGCCCGTTGACAGGGAGCATCGCCTACGAGCAGTACTTC.

The CDR3 region has the DNA TGCGCCAGCAGCTTGAACAGGGGTTGGGGCTACACCTTC. Its protein is CASSLNRGWGYTF. The genes are TRBV5-1 and TRBJ1-2, with 7 nucleotides matching TRBD1. This CDR3 contains 13 residues. V gave up 1 base and J gave up 8 bases; unmatched junction bases: 5. CDR1 and CDR2 from the germline V gene are SGHRS and YFSETQ. The whole variable domain, remainder taken from reference TRBV5-1 and TRBJ1-2, is KAGVTQTPRYLIKTRGQQVTLSCSPISGHRSVSWYQQTPGQGLQFLFEYFSETQRNKGNFPGRFSGRQFSNSRSEMNVSTLELGDSALYLCASSLNRGWGYTFGSGTRLTVV.

V usage is TRBV4-3 and J usage is TRBJ1-2, with D perhaps matching TRBD1 (6 bases). Trimming left V 4 bases short and J 2 bases short, with 14 bases between. Per the germline V gene, CDR1 is LGHNA and CDR2 is YSLEER. The CDR3 has 15 amino acids. In DNA form, the CDR3 reads TGCGCCAGCAGCCTCATCCGGGACACAAACTATGGCTACACCTTC. This translates into CASSLIRDTNYGYTF.

V is TRBV6-5 and J is TRBJ2-3; 7 nucleotides agree with TRBD2. The ends lost 8 bases at V and 1 base at J; junction bases unmatched: 6. The germline V gene has CDR1 MNHEY and CDR2 SVGAGI. The CDR3 loop spans 14 amino acids. In nucleotides, the CDR3 is TGTGCCAGCGGGGGGGTTTGGGGCACAGATACGCAGTATTTT. This translates into CASGGVWGTDTQYF.

This clone came up once. The chain has TRBV6-1 and TRBJ2-3; tentatively, D is TRBD2 (6 bases). Germline values: CDR1 MNHNS, CDR2 SASEGT. V was cut by 2 bases and J by 4 bases, with 16 bases left in between. This CDR3 is 16 amino acids long. The CDR3 DNA is TGTGCCAGCAGTGAATTCTATGGCGGGGCAGCAGATACGCAGTATTTT. As protein: CASSEFYGGAADTQYF.

The chain couples TRBV6-5 to TRBJ2-7; 7 bases agree with TRBD2. The CDR3 covers 15 residues. Trimming at V came to 6 bases and at J to 2 bases, leaving 10 bases not matched to a gene. The germline CDR1 and CDR2 sequences are MNHEY and SVGAGI. The CDR3 reads CASSGGQGGAYEQYF. CDR3 DNA: TGTGCCAGCAGCGGTGGGCAGGGAGGGGCCTACGAGCAGTACTTC.

This sequence joins TRBV27 and TRBJ1-4, with 9 nucleotides matching TRBD1. V lost 5 bases, J lost 0 bases, and 7 bases stayed unmatched. CDR1 MNHEY and CDR2 SMNVEV come from the germline V gene (reference sequence). The CDR3 is 17 amino acids. The CDR3 sequence is CASSRTGAHSTNEKLFF. In nucleotides, the CDR3 is TGTGCCAGCAGTCGGACAGGGGCACATTCAACTAATGAAAAACTGTTTTTT.